This T cell receptor beta chain stems from a study of metastatic and nonmetastatic thyroid tumors. Overall study findings and caveats: The study reportedly found significantly higher TCR beta diversity in malignant thyroid tumors than benign nodules, in blood and tumor.

Treatment of any kind had been given to no patient before thyroid surgery. The J segment lost 15 bases and the V segment lost 3 bases, leaving 20 bases of the junction unmatched. This CDR3 has 16 amino acids. The germline gives CDR1 KGHSH, CDR2 LQKENI. The table lists this clone with a few counts. Its cognate antigen is unknown. With MiXCR, TCRdb called clones anew from the PCR reads. The sample records tens of thousands of clones, 16% being singletons. The specimen sequenced was blood. This receptor was identified in a male donor with papillary thyroid cancer or a benign thyroid nodule (not recorded which). Some clones in this sample may be carry-over from other donors' samples. This chain connects TRBV18 to TRBJ2-1, with 7 nucleotides matching TRBD1. The CDR3 here is CASSPTQTGQCYLLFF. The CDR3 DNA follows: TGTGCCAGCTCACCGACACAAACGGGACAGTGCTATCTGTTGTTCTTC.